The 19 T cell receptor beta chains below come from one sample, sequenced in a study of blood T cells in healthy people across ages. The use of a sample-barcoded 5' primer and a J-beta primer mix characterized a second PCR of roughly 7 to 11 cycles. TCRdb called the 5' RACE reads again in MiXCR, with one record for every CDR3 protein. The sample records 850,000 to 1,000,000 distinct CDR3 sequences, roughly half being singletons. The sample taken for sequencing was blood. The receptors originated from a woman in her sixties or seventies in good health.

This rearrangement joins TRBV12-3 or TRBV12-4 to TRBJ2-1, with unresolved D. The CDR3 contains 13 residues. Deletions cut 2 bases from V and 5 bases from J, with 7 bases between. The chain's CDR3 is CASSLLGHNEQFF. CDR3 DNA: TGTGCCAGCAGTTTACTGGGCCACAATGAGCAGTTCTTC.

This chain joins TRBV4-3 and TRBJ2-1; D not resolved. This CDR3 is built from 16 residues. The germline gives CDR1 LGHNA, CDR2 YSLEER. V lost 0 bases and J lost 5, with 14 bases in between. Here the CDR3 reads CASSQDLGGPNNEQFF. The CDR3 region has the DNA TGCGCCAGCAGCCAAGATCTTGGTGGCCCTAACAATGAGCAGTTCTTC.

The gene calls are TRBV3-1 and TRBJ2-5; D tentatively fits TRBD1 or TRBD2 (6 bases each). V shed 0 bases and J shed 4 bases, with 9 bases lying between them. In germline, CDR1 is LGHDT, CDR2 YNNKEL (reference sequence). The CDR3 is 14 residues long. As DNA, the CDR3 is TGTGCCAGCAGCCAAGATGGGGGGCCAGAGACCCAGTACTTC. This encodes CASSQDGGPETQYF.

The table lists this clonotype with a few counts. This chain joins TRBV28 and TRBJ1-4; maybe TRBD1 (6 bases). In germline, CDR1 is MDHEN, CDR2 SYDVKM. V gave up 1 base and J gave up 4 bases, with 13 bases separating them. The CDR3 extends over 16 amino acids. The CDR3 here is CASSLSGGLINEKLFF. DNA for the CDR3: TGTGCCAGCAGTTTATCCGGGGGGCTGATTAATGAAAAACTGTTTTTT.

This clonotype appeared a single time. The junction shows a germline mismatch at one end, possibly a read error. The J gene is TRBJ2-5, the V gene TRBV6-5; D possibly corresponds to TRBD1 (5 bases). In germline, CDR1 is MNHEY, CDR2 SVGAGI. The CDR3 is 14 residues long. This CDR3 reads CASSYIDSQETQYF. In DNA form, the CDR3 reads TGTGCCAGTAGTTACATCGACAGCCAAGAGACCCAGTACTTC.

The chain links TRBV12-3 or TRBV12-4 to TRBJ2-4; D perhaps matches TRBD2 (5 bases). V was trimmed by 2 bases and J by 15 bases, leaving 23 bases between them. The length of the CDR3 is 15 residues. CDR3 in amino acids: CASSLSKAGKNIWYF. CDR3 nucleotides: TGTGCCAGCAGTTTAAGTAAGGCCGGGAAAAACATTTGGTACTTC.

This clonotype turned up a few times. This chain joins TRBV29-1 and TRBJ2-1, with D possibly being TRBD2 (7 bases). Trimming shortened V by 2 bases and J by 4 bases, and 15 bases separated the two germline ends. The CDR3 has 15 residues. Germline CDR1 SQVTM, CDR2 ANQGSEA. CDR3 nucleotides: TGCAGCGTTGAAATGGGGGGGGCGGTATACAATGAGCAGTTCTTC. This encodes CSVEMGGAVYNEQFF.

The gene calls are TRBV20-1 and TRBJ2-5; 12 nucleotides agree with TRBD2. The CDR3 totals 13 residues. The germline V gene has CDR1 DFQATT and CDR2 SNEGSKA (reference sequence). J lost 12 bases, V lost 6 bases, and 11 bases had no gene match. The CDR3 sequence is CSAESTSGRPKYF. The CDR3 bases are TGCAGTGCAGAAAGCACTAGCGGGAGGCCCAAGTACTTC.

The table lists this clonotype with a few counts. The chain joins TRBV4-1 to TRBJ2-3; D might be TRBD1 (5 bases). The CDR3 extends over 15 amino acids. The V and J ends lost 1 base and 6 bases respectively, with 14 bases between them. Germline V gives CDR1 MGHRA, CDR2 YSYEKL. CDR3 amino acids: CASSQGRQGSDTQYF. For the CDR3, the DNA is TGCGCCAGCAGCCAAGGTCGGCAGGGTAGCGATACGCAGTATTTT.

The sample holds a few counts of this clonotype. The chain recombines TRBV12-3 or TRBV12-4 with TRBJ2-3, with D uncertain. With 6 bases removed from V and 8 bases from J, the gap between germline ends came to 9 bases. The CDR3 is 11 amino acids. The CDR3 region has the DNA TGTGCCAGCAGCCGCGATCGTACGCAGTATTTT. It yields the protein CASSRDRTQYF.

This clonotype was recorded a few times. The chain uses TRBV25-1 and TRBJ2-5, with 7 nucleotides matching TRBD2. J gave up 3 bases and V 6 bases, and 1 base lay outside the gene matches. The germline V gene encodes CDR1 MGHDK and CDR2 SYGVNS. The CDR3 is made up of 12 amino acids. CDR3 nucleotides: TGTGCCAGCAGGGGGGGGGAAGAGACCCAGTACTTC. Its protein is CASRGGEETQYF.

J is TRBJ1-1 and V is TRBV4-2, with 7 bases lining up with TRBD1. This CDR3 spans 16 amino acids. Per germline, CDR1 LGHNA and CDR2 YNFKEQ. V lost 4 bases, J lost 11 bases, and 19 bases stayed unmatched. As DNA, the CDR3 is TGTGCCAGCAGCCCCGAAAGCCAAGACAGGGCCCGAAAGGCTTTCTTT. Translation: CASSPESQDRARKAFF.

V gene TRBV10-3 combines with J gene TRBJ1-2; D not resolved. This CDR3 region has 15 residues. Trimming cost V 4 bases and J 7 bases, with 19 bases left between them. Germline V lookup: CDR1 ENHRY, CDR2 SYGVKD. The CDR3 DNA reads TGTGCCATCAGTGTTGAATGGGCAGTCAACATTGGCTACACCTTC. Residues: CAISVEWAVNIGYTF.

CDR3 residues: CASRTTSGGLDEQFF. CDR3 nucleotides: TGTGCCAGCAGAACTACTAGCGGGGGGTTGGATGAGCAGTTCTTC. The V gene is TRBV9, the J gene TRBJ2-1; 12 bases agree with TRBD2. The ends lost 5 bases at V and 8 bases at J; junction bases unmatched: 8. Looked up from germline, CDR1 is SGDLS and CDR2 is YYNGEE. CDR3 size: 15 residues.

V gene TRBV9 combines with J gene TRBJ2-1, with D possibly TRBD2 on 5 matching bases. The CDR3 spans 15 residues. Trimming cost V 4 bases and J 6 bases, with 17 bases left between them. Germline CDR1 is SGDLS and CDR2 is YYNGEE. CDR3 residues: CASSSRTEVGNEQFF. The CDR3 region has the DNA TGTGCCAGCAGCTCTCGGACGGAGGTAGGCAATGAGCAGTTCTTC. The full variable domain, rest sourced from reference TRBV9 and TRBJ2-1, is DSGVTQTPKHLITATGQRVTLRCSPRSGDLSVYWYQQSLDQGLQFLIQYYNGEERAKGNILERFSAQQFPDLHSELNLSSLELGDSALYFCASSSRTEVGNEQFFGPGTRLTVL.

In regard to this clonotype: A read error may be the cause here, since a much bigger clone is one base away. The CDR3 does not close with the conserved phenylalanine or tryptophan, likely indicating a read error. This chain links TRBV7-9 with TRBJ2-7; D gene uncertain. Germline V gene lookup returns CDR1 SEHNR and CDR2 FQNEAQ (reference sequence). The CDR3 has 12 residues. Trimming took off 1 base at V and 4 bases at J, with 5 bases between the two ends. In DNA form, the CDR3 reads TGTGCCAGCAGCTTAGAGAGGTACGAGCAGTACTAC. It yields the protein CASSLERYEQYY.

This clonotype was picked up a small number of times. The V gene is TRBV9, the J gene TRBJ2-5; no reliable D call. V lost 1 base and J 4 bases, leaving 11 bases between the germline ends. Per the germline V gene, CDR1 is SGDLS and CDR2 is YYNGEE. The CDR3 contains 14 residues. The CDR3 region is CASSVQPLGETQYF. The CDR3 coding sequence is TGTGCCAGCAGCGTACAGCCCTTGGGAGAGACCCAGTACTTC.

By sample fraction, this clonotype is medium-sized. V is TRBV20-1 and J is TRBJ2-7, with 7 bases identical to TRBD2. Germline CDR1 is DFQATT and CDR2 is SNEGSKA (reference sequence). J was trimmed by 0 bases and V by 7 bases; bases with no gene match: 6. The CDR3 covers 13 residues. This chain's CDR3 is CSGRGGYSYEQYF. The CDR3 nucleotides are TGCAGTGGAAGGGGAGGGTACTCCTACGAGCAGTACTTC.

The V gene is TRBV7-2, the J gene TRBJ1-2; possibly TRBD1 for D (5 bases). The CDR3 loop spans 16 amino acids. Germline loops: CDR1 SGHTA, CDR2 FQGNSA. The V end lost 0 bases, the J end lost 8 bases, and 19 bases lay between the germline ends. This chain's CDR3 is CASSLAPLGPHEGYTF. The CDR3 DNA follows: TGTGCCAGCAGCTTAGCGCCTTTGGGACCCCATGAGGGCTACACCTTC.